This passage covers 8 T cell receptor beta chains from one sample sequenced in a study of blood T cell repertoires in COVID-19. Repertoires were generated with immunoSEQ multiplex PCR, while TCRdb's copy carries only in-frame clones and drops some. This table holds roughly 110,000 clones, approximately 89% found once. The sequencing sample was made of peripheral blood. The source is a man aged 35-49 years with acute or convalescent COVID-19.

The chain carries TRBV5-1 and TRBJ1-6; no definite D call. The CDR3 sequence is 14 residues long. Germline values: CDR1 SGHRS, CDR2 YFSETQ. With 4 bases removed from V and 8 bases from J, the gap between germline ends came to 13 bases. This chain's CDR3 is CASSPGVSDSPLHF. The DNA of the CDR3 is TGCGCCAGCAGCCCCGGGGTCTCGGATTCACCCCTCCACTTT.

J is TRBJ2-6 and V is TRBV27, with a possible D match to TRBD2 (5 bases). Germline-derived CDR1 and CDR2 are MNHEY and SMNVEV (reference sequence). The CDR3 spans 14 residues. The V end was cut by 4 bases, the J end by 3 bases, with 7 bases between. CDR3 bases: TGTGCCAGCAGTTCCGGGGATGGGGCCAACGTCCTGACTTTC. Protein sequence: CASSSGDGANVLTF.

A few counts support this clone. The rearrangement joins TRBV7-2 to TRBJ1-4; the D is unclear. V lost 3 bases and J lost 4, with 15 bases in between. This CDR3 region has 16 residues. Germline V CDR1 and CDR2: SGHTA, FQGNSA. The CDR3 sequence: CASSFTAGSGNEKLFF. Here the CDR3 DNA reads TGTGCCAGCAGCTTCACCGCGGGCAGTGGTAATGAAAAACTGTTTTTT.

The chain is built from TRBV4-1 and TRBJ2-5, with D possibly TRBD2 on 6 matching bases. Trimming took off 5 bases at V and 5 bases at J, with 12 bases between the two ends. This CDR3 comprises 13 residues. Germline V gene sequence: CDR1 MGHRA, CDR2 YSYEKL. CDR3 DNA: TGCGCCAGCAGCGGAGGGGTACAGGAGACCCAGTACTTC. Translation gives CASSGGVQETQYF.

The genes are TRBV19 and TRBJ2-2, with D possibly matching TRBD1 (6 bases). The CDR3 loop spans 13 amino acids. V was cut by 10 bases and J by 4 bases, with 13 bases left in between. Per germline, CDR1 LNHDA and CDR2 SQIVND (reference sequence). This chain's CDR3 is CATLYRATGELFF. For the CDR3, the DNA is TGTGCCACCCTTTACAGGGCCACCGGGGAGCTGTTTTTT. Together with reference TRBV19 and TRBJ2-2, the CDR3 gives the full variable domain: DGGITQSPKYLFRKEGQNVTLSCEQNLNHDAMYWYRQDPGQGLRLIYYSQIVNDFQKGDIAEGYSVSREKKESFPLTVTSAQKNPTAFYLCATLYRATGELFFGEGSRLTVL.

The CDR3 region is CASSTRQGDGYTF. CDR3 bases: TGTGCCAGCAGTACTCGACAGGGTGATGGCTACACCTTC. J is TRBJ1-2 and V is TRBV6-6; 7 bases map to TRBD1. Looked up from germline, CDR1 is MNHNY and CDR2 is SVGAGI (reference sequence). V lost 5 bases, J lost 6 bases, and 6 bases stayed unmatched. This CDR3 is built from 13 residues.

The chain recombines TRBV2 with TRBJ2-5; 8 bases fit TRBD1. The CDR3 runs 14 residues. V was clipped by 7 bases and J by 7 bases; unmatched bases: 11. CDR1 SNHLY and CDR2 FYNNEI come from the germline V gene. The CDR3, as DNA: TGTGCCAGCATACCAGACAGGGGCATTGGGACCCAGTACTTC. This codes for CASIPDRGIGTQYF. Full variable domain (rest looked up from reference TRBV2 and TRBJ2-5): EPEVTQTPSHQVTQMGQEVILRCVPISNHLYFYWYRQILGQKVEFLVSFYNNEISEKSEIFDDQFSVERPDGSNFTLKIRSTKLEDSAMYFCASIPDRGIGTQYFGPGTRLLVL.

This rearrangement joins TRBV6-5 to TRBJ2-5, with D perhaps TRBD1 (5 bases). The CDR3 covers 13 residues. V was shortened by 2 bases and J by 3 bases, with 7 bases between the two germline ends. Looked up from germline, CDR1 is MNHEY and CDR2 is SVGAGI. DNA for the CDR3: TGTGCCAGCAGTTACGGGGCTGAAGAGACCCAGTACTTC. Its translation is CASSYGAEETQYF.